This T cell receptor (beta chain) was sequenced in a study of cytomegalovirus exposure and HLA in healthy donors. This CDR3 comprises 13 residues. V was clipped by 5 bases and J by 7 bases, with 12 bases between them. Germline lookup yields CDR1 SGHNT and CDR2 YENEEA. Remarks on this clone: As yet, its antigen is unknown.

Study-wide points: The authors reported that TCR beta sequences could predict HLA-A and HLA-B alleles. These predictions were accurate for most subjects in the first cohort. Through in vitro validation, three CMV-associated chains were shown to be specific for CMV antigens. Another analysis was done later, and it associated approximately 18,000 TCR beta sequences with HLA alleles at 0.05 false discovery rate.

Amplification used 60 Vbeta primers and 13 Jbeta primers. Clones were sequenced by immunoSEQ multiplex PCR, and TCRdb holds only the in-frame ones, with some missing. The sample comprises approximately 180,000 clones, under 85% of which are singletons, and 4.8% rests with the top ten. Participants comprised healthy donors of bone marrow. This sequence joins TRBV11-3 and TRBJ2-1, with D perhaps TRBD2 (5 bases). This receptor was obtained from a man between 18 and 29 years old in good health and CMV-seronegative. Material: PBMCs. The CDR3 DNA reads as TGTGCCAGCAGCCCAAATACGGGGAATGAGCAGTTCTTC. Its protein is CASSPNTGNEQFF.